These T cell receptor beta chains were read from a single sample in a study of cytomegalovirus exposure and HLA in healthy donors. Clones were read by immunoSEQ multiplex PCR, and TCRdb kept only the in-frame ones, dropping some. The sample holds about 160,000 clones, roughly two thirds seen once. The specimen was PBMCs. The source of these receptors is a woman between 25 and 40 years old in good health and CMV-seronegative. Each CDR3 is given with its conserved first and last residue. A D gene is named only where the DNA matches it firmly. Size is stated for part of the rows, as once, few or many counts, or as a class when the clone is expanded.

abundance: -; d_gene: -; v_gene: TRBV28; j_gene: TRBJ2-3; CDR3aa: CASNHGNGRSDTQYF; CDR3nt: TGTGCCAGCAATCACGGGAATGGGCGGTCAGATACGCAGTATTTT
abundance: -; d_gene: TRBD2; v_gene: TRBV2; j_gene: TRBJ2-1; CDR3aa: CASSARLAGSSEQFF; CDR3nt: TGTGCCAGCAGTGCTAGACTAGCGGGATCGAGTGAGCAGTTCTTC
abundance: few; d_gene: -; v_gene: TRBV7-6; j_gene: TRBJ1-1; CDR3aa: CASSSSSQDTEAFF; CDR3nt: TGTGCCAGCAGCTCCTCTTCCCAGGACACTGAAGCTTTCTTT
abundance: -; d_gene: TRBD1; v_gene: TRBV6-5; j_gene: TRBJ2-5; CDR3aa: CATSTETGVETQYF; CDR3nt: TGTGCCACCAGCACGGAGACAGGGGTGGAGACCCAGTACTTC
abundance: -; d_gene: -; v_gene: TRBV7-3; j_gene: TRBJ2-3; CDR3aa: CASSHGSDTQYF; CDR3nt: TGTGCCAGCAGTCACGGGTCAGATACGCAGTATTTT
abundance: -; d_gene: -; v_gene: TRBV5-1; j_gene: TRBJ1-4; CDR3aa: CASSQRAIGRTGEKLFF; CDR3nt: TGCGCCAGCAGCCAGCGGGCCATCGGCAGGACGGGTGAAAAACTGTTTTTT
abundance: -; d_gene: -; v_gene: TRBV9; j_gene: TRBJ1-5; CDR3aa: CASSVDTGERPQHF; CDR3nt: TGTGCCAGCAGCGTAGACACTGGGGAGAGGCCCCAGCATTTT
abundance: -; d_gene: TRBD2; v_gene: TRBV11-2; j_gene: TRBJ2-2; CDR3aa: CASSLRLAGGRGLTGELFF; CDR3nt: TGTGCCAGCAGCTTAAGACTAGCGGGGGGCCGGGGTCTGACCGGGGAGCTGTTTTTT
abundance: once; d_gene: -; v_gene: TRBV7-7; j_gene: TRBJ2-1; CDR3aa: CASSLGHRYNEQFF; CDR3nt: TGTGCTAGCAGCTTAGGTCACAGGTACAATGAGCAGTTCTTC
abundance: -; d_gene: -; v_gene: TRBV2; j_gene: TRBJ1-4; CDR3aa: CASNTGATNEKLFF; CDR3nt: TGTGCCAGCAATACAGGTGCAACTAATGAAAAACTGTTTTTT
abundance: -; d_gene: TRBD2; v_gene: TRBV11-2; j_gene: TRBJ2-1; CDR3aa: CASSPYRLAGGNEQFF; CDR3nt: TGTGCCAGCAGCCCCTACCGACTAGCGGGGGGGAATGAGCAGTTCTTC
abundance: -; d_gene: -; v_gene: TRBV28; j_gene: TRBJ1-1; CDR3aa: CASNPPGMGATEAFF; CDR3nt: TGTGCCAGCAACCCCCCGGGGATGGGGGCCACTGAAGCTTTCTTT
abundance: few; d_gene: -; v_gene: TRBV5-1; j_gene: TRBJ1-4; CDR3aa: CASSLVETGDEKLFF; CDR3nt: TGCGCCAGCAGCTTGGTCGAGACCGGAGATGAAAAACTGTTTTTT
abundance: -; d_gene: TRBD1; v_gene: TRBV2; j_gene: TRBJ2-2; CDR3aa: CASSPQGWNTGELFF; CDR3nt: TGTGCCAGCAGCCCACAGGGGTGGAACACCGGGGAGCTGTTTTTT
abundance: -; d_gene: -; v_gene: TRBV28; j_gene: TRBJ1-2; CDR3aa: CASKNRPFNYGYTF; CDR3nt: TGTGCCAGCAAGAACAGGCCCTTCAACTATGGCTACACCTTC
abundance: -; d_gene: -; v_gene: TRBV19; j_gene: TRBJ1-6; CDR3aa: CASSMVRGGSPLHF; CDR3nt: TGTGCCAGTAGTATGGTCAGGGGTGGATCACCCCTCCACTTT
abundance: once; d_gene: -; v_gene: TRBV5-1; j_gene: TRBJ1-5; CDR3aa: CASSHAGESNQPQHF; CDR3nt: TGCGCCAGCAGCCACGCGGGGGAGAGCAATCAGCCCCAGCATTTT
abundance: -; d_gene: -; v_gene: TRBV5-4; j_gene: TRBJ2-2; CDR3aa: CASSLGGLNTGELFF; CDR3nt: TGTGCCAGCAGCTTGGGCGGACTGAACACCGGGGAGCTGTTTTTT
abundance: few; d_gene: -; v_gene: TRBV5-1; j_gene: TRBJ1-1; CDR3aa: CASSEQGFGKDTEAFF; CDR3nt: TGCGCCAGCAGCGAACAGGGTTTTGGAAAAGACACTGAAGCTTTCTTT
abundance: few; d_gene: -; v_gene: TRBV4-1; j_gene: TRBJ1-3; CDR3aa: CASSPRTTGNTIYF; CDR3nt: TGCGCCAGCAGCCCGAGGACAACTGGAAACACCATATATTTT
abundance: few; d_gene: TRBD1; v_gene: TRBV4-3; j_gene: TRBJ2-5; CDR3aa: CASSQGTGIGQETQYF; CDR3nt: TGCGCCAGCAGCCAAGGGACAGGCATCGGGCAAGAGACCCAGTACTTC
abundance: -; d_gene: TRBD2; v_gene: TRBV30; j_gene: TRBJ2-4; CDR3aa: CAWNLAGVAKNIQYF; CDR3nt: TGTGCCTGGAACTTAGCGGGAGTAGCCAAAAACATTCAGTACTTC
abundance: -; d_gene: -; v_gene: TRBV6-6; j_gene: TRBJ1-1; CDR3aa: CASSYSTGSEAFF; CDR3nt: TGTGCCAGCAGTTACTCGACCGGGTCTGAAGCTTTCTTT
abundance: -; d_gene: -; v_gene: TRBV11-2; j_gene: TRBJ1-1; CDR3aa: CASSPRDMNTEAFF; CDR3nt: TGTGCCAGCAGCCCCCGGGATATGAACACTGAAGCTTTCTTT
abundance: -; d_gene: TRBD2; v_gene: TRBV7-9; j_gene: TRBJ2-1; CDR3aa: CASSGGSGTRDEQFF; CDR3nt: TGTGCCAGCAGCGGGGGGAGCGGGACCCGGGATGAGCAGTTCTTC
abundance: -; d_gene: TRBD1; v_gene: TRBV29-1; j_gene: TRBJ1-2; CDR3aa: CSGDSQGRDGYTF; CDR3nt: TGCAGCGGGGACAGTCAGGGAAGGGATGGCTACACCTTC
abundance: -; d_gene: TRBD1; v_gene: TRBV30; j_gene: TRBJ2-2; CDR3aa: CAWIGRTGVPGELFF; CDR3nt: TGTGCCTGGATTGGCAGGACAGGGGTTCCCGGGGAGCTGTTTTTT
abundance: -; d_gene: TRBD1; v_gene: TRBV4-2; j_gene: TRBJ2-6; CDR3aa: CASSQGTTGAGANVLTF; CDR3nt: TGTGCCAGCAGCCAAGGGACCACAGGGGCTGGGGCCAACGTCCTGACTTTC
abundance: -; d_gene: -; v_gene: TRBV11-1; j_gene: TRBJ1-1; CDR3aa: CASSLAPGRPEAFF; CDR3nt: TGTGCCAGCAGCTTAGCGCCGGGGAGGCCTGAAGCTTTCTTT
abundance: -; d_gene: -; v_gene: TRBV28; j_gene: TRBJ2-7; CDR3aa: CASSFLRLTRAYEQYF; CDR3nt: TGTGCCAGCAGTTTTCTTAGACTTACTAGAGCCTACGAGCAGTACTTC
abundance: -; d_gene: -; v_gene: TRBV9; j_gene: TRBJ2-6; CDR3aa: CASSVEIRNPGANVLTF; CDR3nt: TGTGCCAGCAGCGTAGAAATCAGGAACCCCGGGGCCAACGTCCTGACTTTC
abundance: -; d_gene: -; v_gene: TRBV19; j_gene: TRBJ2-7; CDR3aa: CASTGESSYEQYF; CDR3nt: TGTGCCAGTACAGGGGAGAGCTCCTACGAGCAGTACTTC
abundance: -; d_gene: TRBD2; v_gene: TRBV25-1; j_gene: TRBJ2-4; CDR3aa: CASSARREGKNIQYF; CDR3nt: TGTGCCAGCAGTGCCCGGCGGGAGGGCAAAAACATTCAGTACTTC
abundance: -; d_gene: -; v_gene: TRBV6-5; j_gene: TRBJ1-1; CDR3aa: CASSAGTEAFF; CDR3nt: TGTGCCAGCAGCGCCGGGACAGAAGCTTTCTTT
abundance: -; d_gene: -; v_gene: TRBV19; j_gene: TRBJ1-1; CDR3aa: CASSIWPDTEAFF; CDR3nt: TGTGCCAGTAGTATTTGGCCAGACACTGAAGCTTTCTTT
abundance: -; d_gene: -; v_gene: TRBV11-2; j_gene: TRBJ2-1; CDR3aa: CASSLGTYNEQFF; CDR3nt: TGTGCCAGCAGCTTAGGTACTTACAATGAGCAGTTCTTC
abundance: -; d_gene: TRBD1; v_gene: TRBV4-3; j_gene: TRBJ1-6; CDR3aa: CASSHTGTGNSPLHF; CDR3nt: TGCGCCAGCAGCCATACCGGGACAGGGAATTCACCCCTCCACTTT
abundance: medium-sized; d_gene: TRBD1; v_gene: TRBV10-2; j_gene: TRBJ2-7; CDR3aa: CASTTGVPSYEQYF; CDR3nt: TGCGCCAGTACGACAGGGGTTCCCTCCTACGAGCAGTACTTC
abundance: -; d_gene: TRBD2; v_gene: TRBV5-4; j_gene: TRBJ2-7; CDR3aa: CASSSPGLAGEQYF; CDR3nt: TGTGCCAGCAGCTCTCCGGGACTAGCAGGCGAGCAGTACTTC